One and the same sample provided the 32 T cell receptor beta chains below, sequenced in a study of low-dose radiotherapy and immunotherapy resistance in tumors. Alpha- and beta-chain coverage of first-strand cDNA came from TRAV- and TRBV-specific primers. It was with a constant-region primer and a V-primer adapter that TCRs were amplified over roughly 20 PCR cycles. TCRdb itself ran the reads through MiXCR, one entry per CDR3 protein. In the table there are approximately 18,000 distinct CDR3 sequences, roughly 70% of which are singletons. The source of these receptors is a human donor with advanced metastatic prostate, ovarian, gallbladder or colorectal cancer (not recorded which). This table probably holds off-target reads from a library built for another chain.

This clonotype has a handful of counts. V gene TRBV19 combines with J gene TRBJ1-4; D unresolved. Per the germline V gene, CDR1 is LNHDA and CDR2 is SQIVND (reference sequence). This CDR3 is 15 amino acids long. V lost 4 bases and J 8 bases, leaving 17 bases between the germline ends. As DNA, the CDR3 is TGTGCCAGTAGTAAAGCCCCCGGGGAGGGAGAAAAACTGTTTTTT. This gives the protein CASSKAPGEGEKLFF.

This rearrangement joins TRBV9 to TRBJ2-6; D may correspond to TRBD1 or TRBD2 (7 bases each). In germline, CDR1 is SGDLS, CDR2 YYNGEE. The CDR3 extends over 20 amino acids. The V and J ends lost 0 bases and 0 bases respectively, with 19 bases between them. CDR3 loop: CASSVAGGDNTYSGANVLTF. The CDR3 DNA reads TGTGCCAGCAGCGTAGCAGGGGGGGACAACACGTACTCTGGGGCCAACGTCCTGACTTTC.

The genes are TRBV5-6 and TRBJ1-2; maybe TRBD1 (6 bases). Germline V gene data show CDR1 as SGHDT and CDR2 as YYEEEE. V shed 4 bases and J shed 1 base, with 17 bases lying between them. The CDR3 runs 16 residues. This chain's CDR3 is CASSAPTGLFNYGYTF. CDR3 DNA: TGTGCCAGCAGCGCCCCTACAGGGCTTTTTAACTATGGCTACACCTTC.

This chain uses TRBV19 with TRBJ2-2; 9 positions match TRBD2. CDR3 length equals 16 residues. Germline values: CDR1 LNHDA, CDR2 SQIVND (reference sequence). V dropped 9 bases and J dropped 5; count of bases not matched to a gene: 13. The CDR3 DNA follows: TGTGCCAGCGGGAATATACCTAGCGGGACGACCGGGGAGCTGTTTTTT. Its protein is CASGNIPSGTTGELFF.

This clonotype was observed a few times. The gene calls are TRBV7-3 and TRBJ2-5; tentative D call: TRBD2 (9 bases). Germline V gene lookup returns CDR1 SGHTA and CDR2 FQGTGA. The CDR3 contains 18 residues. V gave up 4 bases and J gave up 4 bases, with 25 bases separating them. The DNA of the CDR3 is TGTGCCAGCAGCTCCCAGGGGGCTCTAGCGGGACCTAGAGAGACCCAGTACTTC. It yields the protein CASSSQGALAGPRETQYF.

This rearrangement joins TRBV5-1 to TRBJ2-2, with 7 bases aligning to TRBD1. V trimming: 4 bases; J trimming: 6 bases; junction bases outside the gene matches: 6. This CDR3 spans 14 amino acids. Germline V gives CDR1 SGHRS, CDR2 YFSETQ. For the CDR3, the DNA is TGCGCCAGCAGCCCGGGACAGAATCCCGGGGAGCTGTTTTTT. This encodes CASSPGQNPGELFF.

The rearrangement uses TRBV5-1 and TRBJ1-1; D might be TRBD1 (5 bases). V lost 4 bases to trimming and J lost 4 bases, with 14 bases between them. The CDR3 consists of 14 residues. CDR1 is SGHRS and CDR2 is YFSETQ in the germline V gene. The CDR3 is CASSIRTTGTEAFF. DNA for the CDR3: TGCGCCAGCAGCATACGGACAACGGGCACTGAAGCTTTCTTT.

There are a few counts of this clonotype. The CDR3 here is CASSEAGTSVGEQFF. The CDR3, as DNA: TGTGCCAGCAGTGAAGCCGGGACTAGCGTCGGGGAGCAGTTCTTC. V and J are TRBV2 and TRBJ2-1, with 10 bases lining up with TRBD2. Germline V gene sequence: CDR1 SNHLY, CDR2 FYNNEI. This CDR3 is 15 amino acids long. Trimming cost V 0 bases and J 10 bases; bases outside gene matches: 6.

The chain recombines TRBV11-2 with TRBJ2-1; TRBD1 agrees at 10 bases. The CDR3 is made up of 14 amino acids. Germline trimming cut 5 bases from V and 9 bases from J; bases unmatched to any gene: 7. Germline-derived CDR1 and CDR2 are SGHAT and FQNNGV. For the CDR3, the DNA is TGTGCCAGCAGCCAGGACAGGGGGGTAGCTGAGCAGTTCTTC. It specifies CASSQDRGVAEQFF. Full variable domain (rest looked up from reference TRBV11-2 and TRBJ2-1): EAGVAQSPRYKIIEKRQSVAFWCNPISGHATLYWYQQILGQGPKLLIQFQNNGVVDDSQLPKDRFSAERLKGVDSTLKIQPAKLEDSAVYLCASSQDRGVAEQFFGPGTRLTVL.

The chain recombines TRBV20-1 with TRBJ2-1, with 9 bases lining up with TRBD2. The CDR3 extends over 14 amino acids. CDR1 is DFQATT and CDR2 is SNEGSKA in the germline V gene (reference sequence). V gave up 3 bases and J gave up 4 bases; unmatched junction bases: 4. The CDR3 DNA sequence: TGCAGTGCTAGGACTAGCGGTAATTACAATGAGCAGTTCTTC. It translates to CSARTSGNYNEQFF.

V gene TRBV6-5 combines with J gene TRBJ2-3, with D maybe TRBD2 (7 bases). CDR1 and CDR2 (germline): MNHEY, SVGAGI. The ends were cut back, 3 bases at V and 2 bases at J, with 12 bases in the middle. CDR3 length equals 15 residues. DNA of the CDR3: TGTGCCAGCAGTTATGGGGGGGGCCTCACAGATACGCAGTATTTT. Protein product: CASSYGGGLTDTQYF.

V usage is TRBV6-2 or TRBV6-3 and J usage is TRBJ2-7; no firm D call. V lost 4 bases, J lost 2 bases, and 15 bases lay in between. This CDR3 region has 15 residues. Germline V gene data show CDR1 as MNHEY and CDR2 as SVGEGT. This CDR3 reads CASSSQQPRPYEQYF. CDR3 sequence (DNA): TGTGCCAGCAGTTCCCAACAACCACGACCCTACGAGCAGTACTTC.

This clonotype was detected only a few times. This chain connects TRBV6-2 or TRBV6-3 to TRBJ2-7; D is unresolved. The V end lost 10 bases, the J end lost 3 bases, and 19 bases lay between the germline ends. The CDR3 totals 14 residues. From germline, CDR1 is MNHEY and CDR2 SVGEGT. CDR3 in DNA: TGTGCCACCACCGCCGAAGGGATAAGCTACGAGCAGTACTTC. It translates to CATTAEGISYEQYF.

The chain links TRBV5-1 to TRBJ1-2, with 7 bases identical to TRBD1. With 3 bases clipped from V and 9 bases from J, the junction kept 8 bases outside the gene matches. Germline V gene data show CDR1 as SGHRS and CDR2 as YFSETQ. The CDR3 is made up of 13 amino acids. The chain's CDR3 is CASSSKQGLSYTF. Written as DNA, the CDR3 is TGCGCCAGCAGCTCGAAACAGGGGTTGAGCTACACCTTC.

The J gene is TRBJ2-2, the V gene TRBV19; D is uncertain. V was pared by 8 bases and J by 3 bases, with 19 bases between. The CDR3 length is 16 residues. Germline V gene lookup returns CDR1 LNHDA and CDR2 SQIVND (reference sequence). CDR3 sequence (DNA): TGTGCCAGTCATCTATCGAGTCTTGGAGACACCGGGGAGCTGTTTTTT. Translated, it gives CASHLSSLGDTGELFF.

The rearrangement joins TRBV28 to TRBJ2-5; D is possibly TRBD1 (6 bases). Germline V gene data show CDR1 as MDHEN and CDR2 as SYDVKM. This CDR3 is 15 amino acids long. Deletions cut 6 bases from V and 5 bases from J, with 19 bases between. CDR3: CASSPPRGTPETQYF. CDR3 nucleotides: TGTGCCAGCAGCCCCCCAAGGGGGACCCCGGAGACCCAGTACTTC.

The CDR3 here is CASSLYGGDYEQYF. The CDR3, as DNA: TGTGCCAGCAGTTTATACGGGGGCGACTACGAGCAGTACTTC. The chain carries TRBV27 and TRBJ2-7, with D possibly called TRBD1 or TRBD2 (6 bases each). The CDR3 has 14 residues. Between the trimmed V and J ends, which lost 1 base and 3 bases, there was a span of 10 bases. Germline assignment: CDR1 MNHEY and CDR2 SMNVEV (reference sequence).

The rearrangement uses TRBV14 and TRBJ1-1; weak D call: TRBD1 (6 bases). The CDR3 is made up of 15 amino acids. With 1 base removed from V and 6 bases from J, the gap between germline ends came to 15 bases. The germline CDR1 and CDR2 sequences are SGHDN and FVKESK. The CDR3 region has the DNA TGTGCCAGCAGCCAAGTCTCGGGGGGCGAAGCTGAAGCTTTCTTT. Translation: CASSQVSGGEAEAFF.

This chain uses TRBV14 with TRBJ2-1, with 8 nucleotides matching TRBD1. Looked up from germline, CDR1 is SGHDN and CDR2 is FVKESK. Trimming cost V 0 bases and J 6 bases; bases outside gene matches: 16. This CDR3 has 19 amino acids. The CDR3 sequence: CASSQDGDRGTGPGNEQFF. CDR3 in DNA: TGTGCCAGCAGCCAAGATGGCGACAGGGGAACGGGGCCGGGCAATGAGCAGTTCTTC.

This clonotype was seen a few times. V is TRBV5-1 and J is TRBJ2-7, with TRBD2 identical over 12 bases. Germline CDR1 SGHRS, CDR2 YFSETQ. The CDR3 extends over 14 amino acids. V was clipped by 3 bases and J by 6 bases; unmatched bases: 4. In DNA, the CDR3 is TGCGCCAGCAGCTCGGGACTAGCGGGTAGCGAGCAGTACTTC. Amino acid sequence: CASSSGLAGSEQYF.

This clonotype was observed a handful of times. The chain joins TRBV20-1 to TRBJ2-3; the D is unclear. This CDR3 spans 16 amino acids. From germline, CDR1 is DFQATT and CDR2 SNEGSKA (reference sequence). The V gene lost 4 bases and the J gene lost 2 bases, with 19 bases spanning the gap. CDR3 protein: CSAKTPAALITDTQYF. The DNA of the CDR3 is TGCAGTGCTAAAACCCCGGCGGCTCTTATCACAGATACGCAGTATTTT.

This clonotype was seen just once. CDR3: CASSPGFGYTF. CDR3 DNA: TGTGCCAGCAGCCCAGGGTTTGGCTACACCTTC. The chain uses TRBV12-3 or TRBV12-4 and TRBJ1-2, with TRBD1 as a possible D gene (5 bases). The CDR3 totals 11 residues. The V and J ends lost 6 bases and 7 bases respectively, with 9 bases between them.

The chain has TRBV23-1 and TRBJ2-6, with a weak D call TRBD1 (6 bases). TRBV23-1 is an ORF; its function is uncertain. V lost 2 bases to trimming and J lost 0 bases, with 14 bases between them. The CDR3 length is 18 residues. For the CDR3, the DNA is TGCGCCAGCAGTCAAGGGGACAAACTTGTCTCTGGGGCCAACGTCCTGACTTTC. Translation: CASSQGDKLVSGANVLTF.

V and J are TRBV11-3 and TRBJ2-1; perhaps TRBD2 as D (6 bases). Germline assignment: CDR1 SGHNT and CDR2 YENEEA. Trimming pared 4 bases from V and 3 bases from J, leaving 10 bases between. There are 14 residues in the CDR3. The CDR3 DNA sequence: TGTGCCAGCAGCTGGGGGGTAGGCTACAATGAGCAGTTCTTC. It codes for CASSWGVGYNEQFF.

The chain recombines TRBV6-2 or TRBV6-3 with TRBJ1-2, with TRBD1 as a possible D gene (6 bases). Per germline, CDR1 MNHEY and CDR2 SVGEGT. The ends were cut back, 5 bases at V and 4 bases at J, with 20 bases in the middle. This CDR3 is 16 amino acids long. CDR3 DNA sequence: TGTGCCAGCAGTGGGGGGCGGACAGTCACAGTCTATGGCTACACCTTC. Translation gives CASSGGRTVTVYGYTF.

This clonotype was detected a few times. This CDR3 reads CASSQDRGNGYTF. The CDR3 DNA sequence: TGCGCCAGCAGCCAAGATCGGGGGAATGGCTACACCTTC. The chain is built from TRBV4-3 and TRBJ1-2, with D maybe TRBD1 (5 bases). CDR3 length equals 13 residues. V was cut by 0 bases and J by 6 bases, with 8 bases left in between. The germline V gene encodes CDR1 LGHNA and CDR2 YSLEER.

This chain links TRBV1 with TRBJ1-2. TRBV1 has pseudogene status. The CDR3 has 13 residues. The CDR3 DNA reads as TGCGCCAGCAGCCGTAGGAACAACTATGGCTACACCTTC. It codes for CASSRRNNYGYTF.

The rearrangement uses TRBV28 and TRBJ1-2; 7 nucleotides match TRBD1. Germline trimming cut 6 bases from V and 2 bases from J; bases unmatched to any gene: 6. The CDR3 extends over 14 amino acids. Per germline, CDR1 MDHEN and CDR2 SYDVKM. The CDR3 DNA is TGTGCCAGCAGCCGACAGGGATTGAACTATGGCTACACCTTC. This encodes CASSRQGLNYGYTF.

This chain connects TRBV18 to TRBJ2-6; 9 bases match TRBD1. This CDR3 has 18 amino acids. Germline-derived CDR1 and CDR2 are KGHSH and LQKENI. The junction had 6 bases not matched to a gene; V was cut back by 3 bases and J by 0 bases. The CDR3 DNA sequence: TGTGCCAGCTCACCTCTGCGGACAGGGGTCTCTGGGGCCAACGTCCTGACTTTC. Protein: CASSPLRTGVSGANVLTF.

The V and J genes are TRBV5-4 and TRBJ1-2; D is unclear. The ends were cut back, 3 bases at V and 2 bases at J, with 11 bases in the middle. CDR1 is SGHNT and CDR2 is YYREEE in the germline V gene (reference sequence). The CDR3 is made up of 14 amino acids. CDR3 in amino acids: CASSSQSSNYGYTF. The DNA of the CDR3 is TGTGCCAGCAGCTCCCAAAGCAGCAACTATGGCTACACCTTC.

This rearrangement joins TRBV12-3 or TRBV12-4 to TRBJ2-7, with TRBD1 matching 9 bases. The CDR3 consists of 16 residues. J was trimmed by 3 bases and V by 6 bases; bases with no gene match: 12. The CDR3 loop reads CASRPNTGTGNYEQYF. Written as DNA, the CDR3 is TGTGCCAGCAGGCCTAACACCGGGACAGGGAACTACGAGCAGTACTTC.

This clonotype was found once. The CDR3 reads CAWSPGLPYNEQFF. The CDR3 DNA follows: TGTGCCTGGAGTCCTGGCTTGCCCTACAATGAGCAGTTCTTC. V usage is TRBV30 and J usage is TRBJ2-1; D not certain. Trimming removed 2 bases at V and 2 bases at J, with 10 bases between. CDR3 length: 14 amino acids. Germline V gives CDR1 GTSNPN, CDR2 SVGIG (reference sequence). The complete variable domain, with remaining parts taken from reference TRBV30 and TRBJ2-1, reads SQTIHQWPATLVQPVGSPLSLECTVEGTSNPNLYWYRQAAGRGLQLLFYSVGIGQISSEVPQNLSASRPQDRQFILSSKKLLLSDSGFYLCAWSPGLPYNEQFFGPGTRLTVL.